The clone carrying this T cell receptor (beta chain) showed up many times. What it recognizes is unknown. RNA transcripts served as the template for amplifying TCR beta CDR3 regions. RT-PCR in the first round (using the HTBI primer set) targeted the TCR CDR3. Each CDR3 protein is one row after TCRdb ran MiXCR on the multiplex PCR reads. Here the sample spans about half a million distinct CDR3 sequences, about 24% being singletons. Patients having uncontrolled infection, another autoimmune disease, pregnancy or lactation were not included. Used for diagnoses were clinical symptoms, serum thyroxine and TRAb, thyroid ultrasound and orbital computed tomography. Trimming left V 4 bases short and J 8 bases short, with 8 bases between. This CDR3 has 11 amino acids. The entry originates in a study of T cells in Graves' hyperthyroidism and ophthalmopathy. Study conclusions and caveats: From stable hyperthyroidism, ophthalmopathy was set apart by a 13 V-J model. Most clonotypes expanded in the thyroid (above 0.001) were also present in blood.

The V and J genes are TRBV12-3 or TRBV12-4 and TRBJ1-2, with D possibly TRBD1 on 5 matching bases. Material: blood. The source is a woman in her twenties or thirties with Graves' ophthalmopathy. The CDR3 sequence is CASSSGLGYTF. DNA of the CDR3: TGTGCCAGCAGTTCAGGGTTGGGCTACACCTTC.